The present TCR beta chain was sequenced within a study of blood T cell repertoires in COVID-19. Across the study: Donors in the United States, Italy and Spain gave samples during acute or convalescent COVID-19. Sample material is recorded as cDNA or gDNA derived from T cells, B-cell-depleted T cells, or PBMCs.

Methods used by the authors: Reference gene primer amplification gave nucleated cell count estimates. TCRdb keeps only in-frame clones here, not all; method: immunoSEQ multiplex PCR. V, J and clone size derive from that table, while D and trimming were established from the DNA sequence. The table shows approximately 24,000 clones, with approximately 86% occurring only once. V trimming: 5 bases; J trimming: 8 bases; junction bases outside the gene matches: 12. Germline-derived CDR1 and CDR2 are SEHNR and FQNEAQ (reference sequence). CDR3 length equals 15 residues. The clonotype comes from a man between 50 and 59 years old with active COVID-19. Input material: peripheral blood. The V call is TRBV7-9, the J call TRBJ2-4, with TRBD1 identical over 7 bases. DNA for the CDR3: TGTGCCAGCAGCCCGGACAGGCCTTACGGGGACATTCAGTACTTC. Protein sequence: CASSPDRPYGDIQYF.